This TCR beta chain was sequenced during a study of T cells in Graves' hyperthyroidism and ophthalmopathy. Study findings and constraints: A model of 13 V-J features distinguished ophthalmopathy from stable hyperthyroidism. The majority of expanded thyroid clonotypes above 0.001 also appeared in blood.

This clonotype was recorded many times. Antigen specificity is unknown. The ends were cut back, 4 bases at V and 3 bases at J, with 13 bases in the middle. The CDR3 runs to 15 residues. Germline values: CDR1 SEHNR, CDR2 FQNEAQ (reference sequence). Subjects with ophthalmopathy showed a Clinical Activity Score no lower than 3, a NOSPECS grade no lower than 4, and a duration shorter than 3 months. Uncontrolled infection, other autoimmune disease, pregnancy or lactation excluded patients. The investigators amplified TCR beta CDR3 regions from RNA transcripts. The TCR CDR3 first-round RT-PCR relied on the HTBI primer set. TCRdb processed the multiplex PCR reads anew with MiXCR; each CDR3 protein has one entry. The sample yields about 530,000 distinct CDR3 sequences, more than 15% seen once.

The sample consisted of blood. The sequence came from a woman between 18 and 29 years old with Graves' ophthalmopathy. The gene calls are TRBV7-9 and TRBJ1-5; D not resolved. CDR3 in amino acids: CASSSAPEVNQPQHF. The DNA for the CDR3 is TGTGCCAGCAGCTCCGCCCCGGAGGTCAATCAGCCCCAGCATTTT.